Listed below are T cell receptor beta chains from one sample, sequenced in a study of T cells in Graves' hyperthyroidism and ophthalmopathy. MiXCR, applied by TCRdb to the multiplex PCR reads, yields one record per CDR3 protein. This table holds more than 600,000 distinct CDR3 sequences, 15% to 20% found once. Sequences were obtained from blood. The receptors originated from a man between 18 and 29 years old with Graves' hyperthyroidism. The CDR3 runs from the conserved cysteine through the conserved F or W. The D gene is left open where the match is weak. A clone size is listed for some rows: how often the clone was seen (once, few, many), or a class if it is expanded.

V	size	J	D	CDR3	DNA
TRBV7-2	-	TRBJ2-7	TRBD2	CASSSFTSGSPYEQYF	TGTGCCAGCAGCTCCTTTACTAGCGGGAGTCCCTACGAGCAGTACTTC
TRBV7-6	-	TRBJ2-7	-	CASTLERFYEQYF	TGTGCCAGCACCTTAGAAAGGTTCTACGAGCAGTACTTC
TRBV12-3/TRBV12-4	many	TRBJ2-7	-	CASSFLDNPAYEQYF	TGTGCCAGCAGTTTTTTGGACAACCCAGCCTACGAGCAGTACTTC
TRBV7-2	many	TRBJ2-7	-	CASTSQGTYEQYF	TGTGCCAGCACCTCGCAGGGAACCTACGAGCAGTACTTC
TRBV24-1	-	TRBJ2-2	-	CATSDFWGSGELFF	TGTGCCACCAGTGATTTCTGGGGCTCCGGGGAGCTGTTTTTT
TRBV9	-	TRBJ2-2	TRBD2	CASSGTSGRHGELFF	TGTGCCAGCAGCGGGACTAGCGGGAGGCACGGGGAGCTGTTTTTT
TRBV28	-	TRBJ2-7	TRBD2	CASSPALAGGYEQYF	TGTGCCAGCAGCCCCGCACTAGCGGGAGGTTACGAGCAGTACTTC
TRBV12-3/TRBV12-4	few	TRBJ2-7	-	CASSFHSTGYGEQYF	TGTGCCAGCAGTTTCCACTCGACCGGGTACGGCGAGCAGTACTTC
TRBV30	few	TRBJ2-5	-	CAWGMGHQETQYF	TGTGCCTGGGGGATGGGACATCAAGAGACCCAGTACTTC
TRBV19	-	TRBJ1-5	-	CASSIVAGPTQPQHF	TGTGCCAGTAGTATAGTTGCAGGGCCAACTCAGCCCCAGCATTTT
TRBV25-1	-	TRBJ2-5	TRBD1	CASSKTGAVVQETQYF	TGTGCCAGCAGTAAGACAGGGGCAGTCGTTCAAGAGACCCAGTACTTC
TRBV6-1	few	TRBJ2-5	-	CASSQGLGTQETQYF	TGTGCCAGCAGTCAGGGGTTGGGGACTCAAGAGACCCAGTACTTC
TRBV6-1	-	TRBJ2-2	TRBD2	CASSQGLSNTGELFF	TGTGCCAGCAGCCAGGGACTATCGAACACCGGGGAGCTGTTTTTT
TRBV7-9	-	TRBJ2-2	TRBD2	CASRLLLAGANTGELFF	TGTGCCAGCAGGCTTCTACTAGCGGGAGCCAACACCGGGGAGCTGTTTTTT
TRBV10-3	-	TRBJ2-1	TRBD2	CAIRVRLAGDNEQFF	TGTGCCATCAGAGTCAGACTAGCGGGAGACAATGAGCAGTTCTTC
TRBV4-3	-	TRBJ2-7	-	CASSQDWGTYEQYF	TGCGCCAGCAGCCAAGATTGGGGAACCTACGAGCAGTACTTC
TRBV3-1	-	TRBJ1-4	-	CASSQQGRGSGEKLFF	TGTGCCAGCAGCCAACAAGGGAGGGGATCGGGTGAAAAACTGTTTTTT
TRBV20-1	-	TRBJ2-6	-	CSARDSRRVRSGANVLTF	TGCAGTGCTAGAGATTCGAGGAGGGTTAGGTCTGGGGCCAACGTCCTGACTTTC
TRBV19	few	TRBJ2-1	-	CASSIEYNEQFF	TGTGCCAGTAGTATAGAGTACAATGAGCAGTTCTTC
TRBV11-2	many	TRBJ2-7	-	CASSIMATHYEQYF	TGTGCCAGTAGTATCATGGCGACCCACTACGAGCAGTACTTC
TRBV2	many	TRBJ2-7	-	CASSRHSYEQYF	TGTGCCAGCAGTAGACACTCCTACGAGCAGTACTTC
TRBV28	-	TRBJ2-1	-	CASTILYGETQFF	TGTGCCAGCACCATTCTGTATGGGGAGACCCAGTTCTTC
TRBV6-5	-	TRBJ2-3	-	CASSYSTSYTDTQYF	TGTGCCAGCAGTTACTCGACTTCTTACACAGATACGCAGTATTTT
TRBV2	-	TRBJ1-2	-	CASSESGSDYGYTF	TGTGCCAGCAGTGAAAGCGGCAGCGACTATGGCTACACCTTC
TRBV9	-	TRBJ1-4	TRBD1	CASSPQTGGLEKLFF	TGTGCCAGCAGCCCTCAGACAGGGGGCCTTGAAAAACTGTTTTTT
TRBV14	-	TRBJ2-2	-	CASSHSRPTGELFF	TGTGCCAGCAGCCATTCCAGGCCAACCGGGGAGCTGTTTTTT
TRBV29-1	many	TRBJ2-5	-	CSVEDRPGAETQYF	TGCAGCGTTGAAGATCGTCCGGGGGCAGAGACCCAGTACTTC
TRBV28	many	TRBJ2-3	TRBD2	CAVLAGPTDTQYF	TGTGCGGTGCTAGCGGGACCCACAGATACGCAGTATTTT
TRBV2	many	TRBJ2-3	-	CASTGGHRTDTQYF	TGTGCCAGCACTGGAGGGCATCGCACAGATACGCAGTATTTT
TRBV6-1	-	TRBJ2-5	-	CASGVGPSQETQYF	TGTGCCAGCGGTGTGGGTCCGTCACAAGAGACCCAGTACTTC
TRBV27	many	TRBJ1-1	-	CASSWGVWTEAFF	TGTGCCAGCAGTTGGGGGGTCTGGACTGAAGCTTTCTTT
TRBV6-2/TRBV6-3	many	TRBJ2-7	TRBD2	CASTLTSGYEQYF	TGTGCCAGCACCTTGACTAGCGGCTACGAGCAGTACTTC
TRBV7-9	few	TRBJ2-7	TRBD1	CASSPPDRGEQYF	TGTGCCAGCAGCCCCCCGGACAGGGGAGAGCAGTACTTC
TRBV2	many	TRBJ2-5	-	CASSESVGIETQYF	TGTGCCAGCAGTGAATCTGTCGGGATAGAGACCCAGTACTTC
TRBV28	-	TRBJ2-7	TRBD2	CASSFVLAGIYEQYF	TGTGCCAGCAGTTTCGTACTAGCGGGAATCTACGAGCAGTACTTC
TRBV11-2	many	TRBJ2-5	-	CASSPGHGDQETQYF	TGTGCCAGCAGCCCCGGGCATGGGGATCAAGAGACCCAGTACTTC
TRBV2	many	TRBJ2-7	TRBD2	CASRKSGLAGRRRGEQYF	TGTGCCAGCAGAAAATCGGGACTAGCGGGAAGGCGAAGGGGGGAGCAGTACTTC
TRBV7-9	few	TRBJ2-1	-	CASSLDGGLNNEQFF	TGTGCCAGCAGCTTGGACGGGGGCCTCAACAATGAGCAGTTCTTC
TRBV28	few	TRBJ2-5	-	CASRAAPPRATQYF	TGTGCCAGCAGAGCGGCGCCTCCACGGGCGACCCAGTACTTC
TRBV11-3	many	TRBJ2-1	TRBD2	CASSPTSRYYNEQFF	TGTGCCAGCAGCCCGACTAGCCGCTACTACAATGAGCAGTTCTTC
TRBV4-1	-	TRBJ1-2	-	CASSQDLLSYGYTF	TGCGCCAGCAGCCAAGATCTACTGAGCTATGGCTACACCTTC
TRBV6-1	many	TRBJ2-1	-	CASSRWEGSYNEQFF	TGTGCCAGCAGCCGCTGGGAAGGGTCCTACAATGAGCAGTTCTTC
TRBV19	-	TRBJ2-3	TRBD2	CAVRTSGRKDTQYF	TGTGCCGTAAGGACTAGCGGGAGGAAAGATACGCAGTATTTT
TRBV2	many	TRBJ2-1	-	CASSVQREQFF	TGTGCCAGCAGTGTACAGCGAGAGCAGTTCTTC
TRBV19	-	TRBJ2-6	TRBD1	CASSIGPGQGARGANVLTF	TGTGCCAGTAGTATAGGACCGGGACAGGGGGCTCGTGGGGCCAACGTCCTGACTTTC
TRBV3-1	many	TRBJ1-4	-	CASSQGPGDNEKLFF	TGTGCCAGCAGCCAAGGACCAGGGGATAATGAAAAACTGTTTTTT
TRBV7-2	-	TRBJ1-4	-	CASSSLREEKLFF	TGTGCCAGCAGCTCGCTCAGGGAGGAAAAACTGTTTTTT
TRBV28	few	TRBJ2-5	TRBD2	CASSTILAGAQETQYF	TGTGCCAGCAGTACCATACTAGCGGGAGCCCAAGAGACCCAGTACTTC
TRBV11-3	many	TRBJ2-5	TRBD2	CASSPGGVLQETQYF	TGTGCCAGCAGCCCCGGGGGGGTTCTTCAAGAGACCCAGTACTTC
TRBV7-2	-	TRBJ2-7	TRBD2	CASSLRSGIGSYEQYF	TGTGCCAGCAGCTTAAGGAGCGGGATAGGATCCTACGAGCAGTACTTC
TRBV28	-	TRBJ1-1	-	CASSSRVEAEAFF	TGTGCCAGCAGTTCGAGGGTCGAGGCTGAAGCTTTCTTT
TRBV29-1	many	TRBJ1-4	-	CSVARGVTEKLFF	TGCAGCGTTGCACGCGGGGTCACTGAAAAACTGTTTTTT
TRBV6-2/TRBV6-3	-	TRBJ2-3	TRBD2	CASTLLAGGPDTQYF	TGTGCCAGCACCCTTCTAGCGGGAGGCCCAGATACGCAGTATTTT
TRBV6-1	few	TRBJ1-2	-	CASRLGQFYNYGYTF	TGTGCCAGCAGACTCGGACAGTTTTATAACTATGGCTACACCTTC
TRBV7-9	few	TRBJ2-5	-	CASSSPEGLEETQYF	TGTGCCAGCAGCTCACCGGAGGGCCTGGAGGAGACCCAGTACTTC
TRBV6-2/TRBV6-3	few	TRBJ2-1	-	CASSGIEQFF	TGTGCCAGCAGCGGGATTGAGCAGTTCTTC
TRBV7-2	many	TRBJ2-3	-	CASSSSGTDTQYF	TGTGCCAGCAGCTCCTCAGGGACAGATACGCAGTATTTT
TRBV28	many	TRBJ1-2	-	CASSFWGGYGYTF	TGTGCCAGCAGTTTTTGGGGGGGCTATGGCTACACCTTC
TRBV5-6	-	TRBJ2-1	TRBD2	CASSPQGLAAYNEQFF	TGTGCCAGCAGCCCTCAGGGACTAGCGGCATACAATGAGCAGTTCTTC
TRBV29-1	few	TRBJ2-3	TRBD2	CSVESTSGSSTDTQYF	TGCAGCGTTGAATCGACTAGCGGGTCAAGCACAGATACGCAGTATTTT